The clone carrying this TCR beta chain was detected ten times or more. TCRdb reanalysed the reads using MiXCR and keeps one entry per CDR3 protein. The sample consists of 70,000 to 75,000 distinct CDR3 sequences, 4% of them appearing once. This CDR3 spans 14 amino acids. Germline CDR1 is SGHTA and CDR2 is FQGNSA. Trimming cost V 3 bases and J 4 bases; bases outside gene matches: 2. The data are from a study of T cell repertoires in cytomegalovirus infection. The material sequenced was PBMCs. The genes are TRBV7-2 and TRBJ2-2; 7 nucleotides align to TRBD2. The clonotype originates from a human donor in good health (CMV status not recorded). Some clones in this sample may be carry-over from other donors' samples. CDR3 sequence reads: CASSLGLFTGELFF. CDR3 DNA sequence: TGTGCCAGCAGCTTGGGACTATTCACCGGGGAGCTGTTTTTT.